This entry concerns a single TCR beta chain. The sample originates from a study of blood T cell repertoires in COVID-19. Study at large: Samples representing acute and convalescent COVID-19 were sourced from the United States, Italy and Spain. Sources were T cells, B-cell-depleted T cells, or PBMCs; the material itself was cDNA or gDNA.

How the authors handled the data: Researchers report that nucleated cell counts were estimated from reference gene primer amplification. TCRdb's copy holds only in-frame clones and misses some; the assay was immunoSEQ multiplex PCR. V and J calls and clone size are as listed in that table; D and trimming were resolved from the DNA. The sample includes 200,000 to 250,000 clones, 82% of them seen just once. V lost 2 bases to trimming and J lost 4 bases; unmatched junction nucleotides: 3. Germline CDR1 reads MDHEN; CDR2 reads SYDVKM. The CDR3 loop spans 14 amino acids. The TCR comes from a woman of 80 years or more with acute or convalescent COVID-19. Material: peripheral blood. The genes are TRBV28 and TRBJ2-3, with 7 bases identical to TRBD1. CDR3 sequence reads: CASSLTQGSDTQYF. The CDR3 region has the DNA TGTGCCAGCAGTTTAACACAGGGGTCAGATACGCAGTATTTT.